The clone carrying this T cell receptor beta chain was recorded at least ten times. What it recognizes is unknown. The CDR3 carries no conserved terminal phenylalanine or tryptophan, so it likely arises from a read error. Trimming took 2 bases from V and 1 from J, leaving 8 bases between them. This CDR3 region has 14 residues. As to time point: newly diagnosed GD, antithyroid drugs for less than 3 months. Scientists built the TCR library using RNA that was extracted from PBMCs. In building TCR beta libraries, iRepertoire HTBI primers were used together with Arm-PCR of CDR3 regions. TCRdb used MiXCR to reprocess the multiplex PCR reads, holding one entry per CDR3 protein. The data contain 200,000 to 250,000 distinct CDR3 sequences, roughly a fifth of them singletons. This sample stems from a study of regulatory T cells in long-lasting Graves disease. Overall study findings and caveats: Newly diagnosed Graves' patients exceeded persistent ones in TCR diversity.

These same records also appear under a second study, on T cells in Graves' hyperthyroidism and ophthalmopathy.

The sequence was obtained from a woman aged 30 to 39 with Graves disease. This sample comprised peripheral blood mononuclear cells (PBMCs), obtained at new diagnosis, from a patient treated with antithyroid drugs. The rearrangement links TRBV12-3 or TRBV12-4 to TRBJ1-1, with D unclear. This chain's CDR3 is CASSLKAANTEAFL. CDR3 bases: TGTGCCAGCAGTTTAAAGGCAGCGAACACTGAAGCTTTCCTT.